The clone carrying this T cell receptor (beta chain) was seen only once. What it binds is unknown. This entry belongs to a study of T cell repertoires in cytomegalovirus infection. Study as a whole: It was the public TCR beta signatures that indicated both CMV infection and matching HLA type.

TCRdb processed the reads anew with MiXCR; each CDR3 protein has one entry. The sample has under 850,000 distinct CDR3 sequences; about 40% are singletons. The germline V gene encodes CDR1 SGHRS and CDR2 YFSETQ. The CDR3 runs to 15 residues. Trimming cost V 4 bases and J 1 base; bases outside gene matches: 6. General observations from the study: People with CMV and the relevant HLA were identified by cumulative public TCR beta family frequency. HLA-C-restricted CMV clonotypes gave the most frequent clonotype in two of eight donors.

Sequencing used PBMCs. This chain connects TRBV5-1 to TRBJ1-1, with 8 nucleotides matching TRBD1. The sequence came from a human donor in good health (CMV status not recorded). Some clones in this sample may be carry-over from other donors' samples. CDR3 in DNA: TGCGCCAGCAGCCCCCCCGGGACAGGGAACACTGAAGCTTTCTTT. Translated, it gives CASSPPGTGNTEAFF.